The clone carrying this T cell receptor beta chain turned up a few times. Its antigen is as yet unknown. Regarding the study as a whole: The larger cohort examined one V-J beta rearrangement, not whole repertoires. Tumor Treg TCRs overlapped most with tumor naive CD4+ cells.

V lost 3 bases, J lost 3 bases, and 20 bases lay in between. The CDR3 totals 17 residues. MiXCR was run by TCRdb on the 5' RACE reads, yielding one entry per CDR3 protein. This table holds about 57,000 distinct CDR3 sequences, about 28% found once. Input material: tumor-infiltrating memory CD4+ T cells sorted from the breast tumor. Subset defined: memory CD4+ T cells, CD4+CD45RO+CD25-. The chain couples TRBV12-3 or TRBV12-4 to TRBJ1-1, with a weak D call TRBD1 (5 bases). The sequence derives from a female donor with breast cancer. The CDR3 here is CASSFGPPPGRDTEAFF. In DNA, the CDR3 is TGTGCCAGCAGTTTTGGACCCCCTCCAGGGAGGGACACTGAAGCTTTCTTT.